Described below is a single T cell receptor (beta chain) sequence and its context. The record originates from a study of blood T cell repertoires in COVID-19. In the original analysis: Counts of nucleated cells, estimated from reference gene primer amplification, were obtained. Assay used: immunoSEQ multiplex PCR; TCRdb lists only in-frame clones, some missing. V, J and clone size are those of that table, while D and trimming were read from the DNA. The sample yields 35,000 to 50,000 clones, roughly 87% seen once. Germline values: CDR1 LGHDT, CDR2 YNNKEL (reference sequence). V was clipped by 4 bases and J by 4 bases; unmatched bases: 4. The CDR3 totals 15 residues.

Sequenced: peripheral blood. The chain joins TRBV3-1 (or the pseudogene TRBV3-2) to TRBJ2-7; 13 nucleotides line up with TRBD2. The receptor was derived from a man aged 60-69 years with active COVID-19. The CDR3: CASSPGLAGLYEQYF. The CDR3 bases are TGTGCCAGCAGCCCGGGACTAGCGGGACTTTACGAGCAGTACTTC.